One sample yielded the 17 T cell receptor beta chains listed below, sequenced in a study of blood T cell repertoires in COVID-19. Using immunoSEQ multiplex PCR, the repertoire was profiled, and TCRdb retains in-frame clones only, with some absent. The table has roughly 200,000 clones, 85% to 90% seen once. The sample taken for sequencing was peripheral blood. These receptors were collected from a woman between 45 and 65 years old with COVID-19, enrolled during active disease.

The chain joins TRBV5-1 to TRBJ2-1; 10 bases agree with TRBD2. CDR3 length: 16 amino acids. Losses at the gene ends were 4 bases for V and 3 bases for J; bases not matched to a gene: 7. CDR1 is SGHRS and CDR2 is YFSETQ in the germline V gene. The CDR3, as DNA: TGCGCCAGCAGCCTAATTGCTAGCGGGGGCTACAATGAGCAGTTCTTC. Its translation: CASSLIASGGYNEQFF. The whole variable domain, remainder taken from reference TRBV5-1 and TRBJ2-1, is KAGVTQTPRYLIKTRGQQVTLSCSPISGHRSVSWYQQTPGQGLQFLFEYFSETQRNKGNFPGRFSGRQFSNSRSEMNVSTLELGDSALYLCASSLIASGGYNEQFFGPGTRLTVL.

This clone was recorded once. The CDR3 is CASSRPAETYEQYF. The CDR3 nucleotides read TGTGCCAGCAGCCGCCCGGCGGAGACGTATGAGCAGTACTTC. V and J are TRBV5-5 and TRBJ2-7; no firm D call. Looked up from germline, CDR1 is SGHKS and CDR2 is YYEKEE (reference sequence). V lost 4 bases and J lost 7, with 18 bases in between. The CDR3 is made up of 14 amino acids.

This sequence joins TRBV11-2 and TRBJ2-5, with TRBD1 matching 7 bases. V gave up 1 base and J gave up 2 bases; unmatched junction bases: 4. CDR1 and CDR2 from the germline V gene are SGHAT and FQNNGV. There are 15 residues in the CDR3. CDR3 amino acids: CASSLGDRTQETQYF. In DNA, the CDR3 is TGTGCCAGCAGCTTAGGGGACAGAACACAAGAGACCCAGTACTTC.

The chain uses TRBV30 and TRBJ1-2; 10 nucleotides match TRBD1. The ends lost 2 bases at V and 6 bases at J; junction bases unmatched: 6. The germline V gene has CDR1 GTSNPN and CDR2 SVGIG (reference sequence). The CDR3 extends over 14 amino acids. CDR3 in amino acids: CAWSSTGTGDGYTF. The CDR3 nucleotides read TGTGCCTGGAGTTCTACCGGGACAGGGGATGGCTACACCTTC.

This chain joins TRBV20-1 and TRBJ1-1, with D unclear. CDR1 and CDR2 (germline): DFQATT, SNEGSKA (reference sequence). The germline V and J ends were trimmed by 2 bases and 7 bases, with 8 bases remaining between them. This CDR3 spans 11 amino acids. Here the CDR3 reads CSARSSVEAFF. The DNA for the CDR3 is TGCAGTGCTAGAAGCAGCGTTGAAGCTTTCTTT.

This rearrangement joins TRBV16 to TRBJ2-1; 11 nucleotides match TRBD1. The germline V gene has CDR1 KGHSY and CDR2 FQNENV. V shed 4 bases, J shed 6 bases, and the junction held 5 bases outside the gene matches. The CDR3 covers 15 residues. In nucleotides, the CDR3 is TGTGCCAGCAGCCTAGGAGGGACAGGGGGCAATGAGCAGTTCTTC. It specifies CASSLGGTGGNEQFF.

V and J are TRBV15 and TRBJ1-6; 8 bases align to TRBD1. Per germline, CDR1 LNHNV and CDR2 YYDKDF (reference sequence). The CDR3 sequence is 15 residues long. The junction had 3 bases not matched to a gene; V was cut back by 0 bases and J by 8 bases. The CDR3 region is CATSRDQTGDSPLHF. The CDR3 region has the DNA TGTGCCACCAGCAGAGATCAGACAGGGGATTCACCCCTCCACTTT.

This clone showed up just once. This chain links TRBV5-1 with TRBJ2-3; 7 positions agree with TRBD1. V shed 4 bases and J 2 bases; nucleotides not matched to a gene: 7. Germline V gene data show CDR1 as SGHRS and CDR2 as YFSETQ. The CDR3 loop spans 15 amino acids. CDR3 amino acids: CASSGMGQYTDTQYF. The CDR3 bases are TGCGCCAGCAGCGGAATGGGACAGTACACAGATACGCAGTATTTT.

This chain joins TRBV5-1 and TRBJ2-3; 7 nucleotides line up with TRBD1. The CDR3 length is 14 residues. The germline V gene has CDR1 SGHRS and CDR2 YFSETQ. The V and J ends lost 7 bases and 1 base, in that order; junction bases with no gene match: 6. The CDR3 coding sequence is TGCGCCAGCTTTACAGGGGTGCGCACAGATACGCAGTATTTT. Encoded protein: CASFTGVRTDTQYF.

V usage is TRBV6-5 and J usage is TRBJ1-2; 8 bases map to TRBD1. There are 13 residues in the CDR3. With V trimmed by 5 bases and J by 5 bases, 4 bases remained unmatched. Looked up from germline, CDR1 is MNHEY and CDR2 is SVGAGI. Here the CDR3 reads CASSTTGEYGYTF. For the CDR3, the DNA is TGTGCCAGCAGTACGACAGGGGAATATGGCTACACCTTC.

The V call is TRBV10-3, the J call TRBJ2-7; the match to TRBD2 covers 7 bases. The germline CDR1 and CDR2 sequences are ENHRY and SYGVKD. Trimming cost V 6 bases and J 1 base; bases outside gene matches: 6. The CDR3 consists of 14 residues. As DNA, the CDR3 is TGTGCCATCAGGAGGGGCGGGGGATCCTACGAGCAGTACTTC. This gives the protein CAIRRGGGSYEQYF.

This rearrangement joins TRBV11-2 to TRBJ1-2; the D gene is possibly TRBD1 (5 bases). Germline V gene sequence: CDR1 SGHAT, CDR2 FQNNGV. CDR3 length: 16 amino acids. Between the trimmed V and J ends, which lost 0 bases and 8 bases, there was a span of 19 bases. CDR3 bases: TGTGCCAGCAGCTTAGATCCAGTAATCTCCGGGGGAGGCTACACCTTC. The encoded protein is CASSLDPVISGGGYTF.

This clone was seen only a few times. The rearrangement links TRBV5-6 to TRBJ1-2; D perhaps matches TRBD1 (5 bases). V was clipped by 1 base and J by 9 bases, with 13 bases between them. Germline lookup yields CDR1 SGHDT and CDR2 YYEEEE. The CDR3 has 13 amino acids. The CDR3 protein is CASSLPQGLRYTF. In DNA form, the CDR3 reads TGTGCCAGCAGCTTGCCGCAGGGTTTACGCTACACCTTC. Full variable domain (remainder filled in from reference TRBV5-6 and TRBJ1-2): DAGVTQSPTHLIKTRGQQVTLRCSPKSGHDTVSWYQQALGQGPQFIFQYYEEEERQRGNFPDRFSGHQFPNYSSELNVNALLLGDSALYLCASSLPQGLRYTFGSGTRLTVV.

V usage is TRBV27 and J usage is TRBJ2-4; perhaps TRBD1 as D (6 bases). V dropped 3 bases and J dropped 2 bases, with 8 bases sitting between them. The CDR3 is 14 residues long. Germline V gene lookup returns CDR1 MNHEY and CDR2 SMNVEV (reference sequence). CDR3 sequence reads: CASSFGQSKNIQYF. In nucleotides, the CDR3 is TGTGCCAGCAGTTTCGGACAGTCCAAAAACATTCAGTACTTC.

The V call is TRBV6-6, the J call TRBJ1-1; TRBD1 matches at 9 bases. The CDR3 is 15 amino acids. With V trimmed by 5 bases and J by 5 bases, 9 bases remained unmatched. Germline V gene lookup returns CDR1 MNHNY and CDR2 SVGAGI (reference sequence). CDR3 bases: TGTGCCAGCAGTCCACAGGGGGCTTCGATGACTGAAGCTTTCTTT. Its protein is CASSPQGASMTEAFF.

The rearrangement links TRBV7-3 to TRBJ2-1; 8 nucleotides match TRBD2. Germline assignment: CDR1 SGHTA and CDR2 FQGTGA. Trimming cost V 5 bases and J 6 bases; bases outside gene matches: 15. There are 17 residues in the CDR3. CDR3 DNA: TGTGCCAGCAGCCCTATTTCTGGACTAGCTTCTGGCAATGAGCAGTTCTTC. Translation: CASSPISGLASGNEQFF.

The V call is TRBV19, the J call TRBJ2-2, with TRBD2 matching 12 bases. J lost 6 bases, V lost 3 bases, and 5 bases had no gene match. There are 16 residues in the CDR3. The V gene's germline CDR1 is LNHDA and CDR2 SQIVND (reference sequence). The CDR3 bases are TGTGCCAGTAGTATGGCAGGACTAGCGGGGCCCGGGGAGCTGTTTTTT. Amino acid sequence: CASSMAGLAGPGELFF.